These T cell receptor beta chains were read from a single sample in a study of early T cells in non-severe SARS-CoV-2 infection. TCRdb called the 5' RACE reads again in MiXCR, with one record for every CDR3 protein. The top ten clones hold approximately 3.1% of a sample with 90,000 to 120,000 distinct CDR3 sequences, about 12% of them seen once. Input material: whole blood. The receptors were sampled from an adult who was a healthcare worker with PCR-confirmed SARS-CoV-2 infection or an uninfected control (not recorded which). Each CDR3 is given with its conserved first and last residue. The D gene is left open where the match is weak. Not every row has a clone size; where given, it reads once, few, many or a size class.

clone size: NA
V gene: TRBV28
D gene: TRBD1
J gene: TRBJ1-2
CDR3 protein: CASSLTGGLNGYTF
CDR3 DNA: TGTGCCAGCAGTTTAACAGGGGGCCTGAATGGCTACACCTTC

clone size: many
V gene: TRBV29-1
D gene: TRBD1
J gene: TRBJ2-5
CDR3 protein: CSVRTGEETQYF
CDR3 DNA: TGCAGCGTGCGGACAGGGGAGGAGACCCAGTACTTC

clone size: few
V gene: TRBV12-3/TRBV12-4
D gene: NA
J gene: TRBJ2-3
CDR3 protein: CASSLGTASTDTQYF
CDR3 DNA: TGTGCCAGCAGTTTAGGGACAGCTAGCACAGATACGCAGTATTTT

clone size: many
V gene: TRBV19
D gene: TRBD1
J gene: TRBJ2-3
CDR3 protein: CASSIGQGARAQYF
CDR3 DNA: TGTGCCAGTAGTATAGGACAGGGGGCGAGGGCGCAGTATTTT

clone size: few
V gene: TRBV20-1
D gene: TRBD2
J gene: TRBJ2-7
CDR3 protein: CSASAASGRYEQYF
CDR3 DNA: TGCAGTGCTAGTGCGGCTAGCGGGAGGTACGAGCAGTACTTC

clone size: NA
V gene: TRBV18
D gene: TRBD2
J gene: TRBJ2-1
CDR3 protein: CASSPGLAVEQFF
CDR3 DNA: TGTGCCAGCTCACCGGGACTAGCGGTTGAGCAGTTCTTC

clone size: NA
V gene: TRBV28
D gene: TRBD1
J gene: TRBJ2-4
CDR3 protein: CASSSRDSDLAKNIQYF
CDR3 DNA: TGTGCCAGCAGCTCCCGGGACAGTGATCTAGCCAAAAACATTCAGTACTTC

clone size: few
V gene: TRBV29-1
D gene: TRBD1
J gene: TRBJ1-1
CDR3 protein: CSGSRGHGGTEAFF
CDR3 DNA: TGCAGCGGAAGCAGGGGGCACGGGGGCACTGAAGCTTTCTTT

clone size: many
V gene: TRBV24-1
D gene: NA
J gene: TRBJ1-1
CDR3 protein: CATSDSQTGNTEAFF
CDR3 DNA: TGTGCCACCAGTGATTCCCAGACAGGGAACACTGAAGCTTTCTTT

clone size: NA
V gene: TRBV29-1
D gene: TRBD1
J gene: TRBJ2-7
CDR3 protein: CSVGDRVAYEQYF
CDR3 DNA: TGCAGCGTTGGGGACAGGGTGGCCTACGAGCAGTACTTC

clone size: many
V gene: TRBV19
D gene: NA
J gene: TRBJ2-7
CDR3 protein: CASRTQGPSYEQYF
CDR3 DNA: TGTGCCAGCCGAACCCAGGGACCTTCCTACGAGCAGTACTTC

clone size: NA
V gene: TRBV10-3
D gene: TRBD1
J gene: TRBJ1-1
CDR3 protein: CATGQGGTEAFF
CDR3 DNA: TGTGCCACTGGACAGGGTGGGACTGAAGCTTTCTTT

clone size: few
V gene: TRBV28
D gene: NA
J gene: TRBJ1-5
CDR3 protein: CASRQDPNQPQHF
CDR3 DNA: TGTGCCAGCAGGCAGGACCCTAATCAGCCCCAGCATTTT

clone size: NA
V gene: TRBV7-9
D gene: NA
J gene: TRBJ2-5
CDR3 protein: CASSARILGTQYF
CDR3 DNA: TGTGCCAGCAGCGCCCGGATTTTGGGGACCCAGTACTTC

clone size: NA
V gene: TRBV24-1
D gene: NA
J gene: TRBJ2-2
CDR3 protein: CATSLPDSKNTGELFF
CDR3 DNA: TGTGCCACCAGCCTTCCGGACTCGAAGAACACCGGGGAGCTGTTTTTT

clone size: NA
V gene: TRBV20-1
D gene: NA
J gene: TRBJ2-5
CDR3 protein: CSAEESGRQETQYF
CDR3 DNA: TGCAGTGCCGAAGAGTCGGGGAGGCAAGAGACCCAGTACTTC

clone size: NA
V gene: TRBV19
D gene: TRBD2
J gene: TRBJ2-3
CDR3 protein: CASSSTFGTSGSVHTDTQYF
CDR3 DNA: TGTGCCAGTAGTTCCACGTTCGGGACTAGCGGGAGCGTCCACACAGATACGCAGTATTTT

clone size: many
V gene: TRBV20-1
D gene: NA
J gene: TRBJ2-3
CDR3 protein: CSARDRGQPKNTQYF
CDR3 DNA: TGCAGTGCTAGAGATCGGGGGCAGCCTAAAAATACGCAGTATTTT

clone size: many
V gene: TRBV20-1
D gene: TRBD1
J gene: TRBJ1-5
CDR3 protein: CSATRQGRSNQPQHF
CDR3 DNA: TGCAGTGCTACCCGACAGGGGCGAAGCAATCAGCCCCAGCATTTT

clone size: many
V gene: TRBV5-1
D gene: TRBD1
J gene: TRBJ2-7
CDR3 protein: CASSFGTEYEQYF
CDR3 DNA: TGCGCCAGCAGCTTCGGGACAGAATACGAGCAGTACTTC

clone size: many
V gene: TRBV7-9
D gene: TRBD2
J gene: TRBJ2-1
CDR3 protein: CASSLGGGRANYEQFF
CDR3 DNA: TGTGCCAGCAGCTTAGGTGGCGGGAGGGCCAACTATGAGCAGTTCTTC

clone size: few
V gene: TRBV29-1
D gene: NA
J gene: TRBJ2-3
CDR3 protein: CSVDPSADTQYF
CDR3 DNA: TGCAGCGTTGATCCTAGCGCAGATACGCAGTATTTT

clone size: few
V gene: TRBV27
D gene: NA
J gene: TRBJ2-1
CDR3 protein: CASTPQGSTVGPYNEQFF
CDR3 DNA: TGTGCCAGCACCCCGCAGGGTAGTACAGTGGGCCCCTACAATGAGCAGTTCTTC

clone size: NA
V gene: TRBV2
D gene: TRBD1
J gene: TRBJ1-5
CDR3 protein: CASRVQGVPNQPQHF
CDR3 DNA: TGTGCCAGCAGAGTCCAGGGGGTCCCCAATCAGCCCCAGCATTTT

clone size: NA
V gene: TRBV12-1
D gene: NA
J gene: TRBJ2-7
CDR3 protein: CASSFDGDEQYF
CDR3 DNA: TGTGCCAGCAGCTTTGATGGGGACGAGCAGTACTTC

clone size: few
V gene: TRBV29-1
D gene: NA
J gene: TRBJ1-1
CDR3 protein: CSAFRPGTEAFF
CDR3 DNA: TGCAGCGCCTTCCGCCCGGGCACTGAAGCTTTCTTT

clone size: many
V gene: TRBV18
D gene: TRBD2
J gene: TRBJ2-1
CDR3 protein: CASSPETSGVPYNEQFF
CDR3 DNA: TGTGCCAGCTCACCAGAAACTAGCGGGGTCCCGTACAATGAGCAGTTCTTC

clone size: few
V gene: TRBV11-2
D gene: NA
J gene: TRBJ2-7
CDR3 protein: CASSSRGLIYEQYF
CDR3 DNA: TGTGCCAGCAGCTCCAGGGGACTAATCTACGAGCAGTACTTC

clone size: NA
V gene: TRBV29-1
D gene: TRBD2
J gene: TRBJ2-1
CDR3 protein: CSVPGLVGKTGDEQFF
CDR3 DNA: TGCAGCGTACCGGGACTAGTGGGGAAGACGGGCGATGAGCAGTTCTTC

clone size: many
V gene: TRBV7-6
D gene: TRBD2
J gene: TRBJ2-1
CDR3 protein: CASSLVPGLAGGDEQFF
CDR3 DNA: TGTGCCAGCAGCTTAGTACCGGGACTAGCGGGAGGAGATGAGCAGTTCTTC

clone size: few
V gene: TRBV6-5
D gene: TRBD2
J gene: TRBJ2-1
CDR3 protein: CASSTASGGLGYNEQFF
CDR3 DNA: TGTGCCAGCAGTACCGCTAGCGGGGGCTTGGGGTACAATGAGCAGTTCTTC

clone size: many
V gene: TRBV3-1
D gene: TRBD2
J gene: TRBJ2-3
CDR3 protein: CASSHTSGSTDTQYF
CDR3 DNA: TGTGCCAGCAGCCACACTAGCGGGAGCACAGATACGCAGTATTTT

clone size: few
V gene: TRBV14
D gene: NA
J gene: TRBJ2-1
CDR3 protein: CASSPDMSSYNEQFF
CDR3 DNA: TGTGCCAGCAGCCCCGACATGAGCTCCTACAATGAGCAGTTCTTC

clone size: many
V gene: TRBV24-1
D gene: NA
J gene: TRBJ1-2
CDR3 protein: CATSDASFGGYGYTF
CDR3 DNA: TGTGCCACCAGTGATGCTAGTTTCGGCGGCTATGGCTACACCTTC

clone size: many
V gene: TRBV3-1
D gene: NA
J gene: TRBJ1-2
CDR3 protein: CASSQDWGVGYGYTF
CDR3 DNA: TGTGCCAGCAGCCAAGATTGGGGAGTTGGCTATGGCTACACCTTC

clone size: few
V gene: TRBV11-2
D gene: TRBD2
J gene: TRBJ2-2
CDR3 protein: CASSLPLLAGSTGELFF
CDR3 DNA: TGTGCCAGCAGCTTACCTCTTTTAGCGGGAAGCACCGGGGAGCTGTTTTTT

clone size: NA
V gene: TRBV29-1
D gene: TRBD1
J gene: TRBJ1-4
CDR3 protein: CSVGTGDEKLFF
CDR3 DNA: TGCAGCGTTGGAACAGGGGATGAAAAACTGTTTTTT

clone size: few
V gene: TRBV12-5
D gene: NA
J gene: TRBJ2-2
CDR3 protein: CASGPQTVVLTGELFF
CDR3 DNA: TGTGCTAGTGGTCCCCAGACAGTTGTCCTGACCGGGGAGCTGTTTTTT

clone size: NA
V gene: TRBV30
D gene: NA
J gene: TRBJ1-4
CDR3 protein: CAGSPARGEKLFF
CDR3 DNA: TGTGCCGGAAGCCCAGCCCGTGGTGAAAAACTGTTTTTT

clone size: NA
V gene: TRBV6-6
D gene: NA
J gene: TRBJ2-2
CDR3 protein: CASAGLLVRTGELFF
CDR3 DNA: TGTGCCAGCGCCGGGTTGTTAGTGCGCACCGGGGAGCTGTTTTTT

clone size: many
V gene: TRBV5-8
D gene: NA
J gene: TRBJ1-2
CDR3 protein: CASNQQGTYYGYTF
CDR3 DNA: TGTGCCAGCAACCAACAGGGTACTTACTATGGCTACACCTTC

clone size: many
V gene: TRBV11-3
D gene: TRBD2
J gene: TRBJ2-3
CDR3 protein: CASSLGLAGDLTDTQYF
CDR3 DNA: TGTGCCAGCAGCCTCGGACTAGCGGGAGATCTGACAGATACGCAGTATTTT

clone size: NA
V gene: TRBV30
D gene: NA
J gene: TRBJ2-7
CDR3 protein: CAWSSGLYEQYF
CDR3 DNA: TGTGCCTGGAGTTCGGGGCTCTACGAGCAGTACTTC

clone size: few
V gene: TRBV10-1
D gene: NA
J gene: TRBJ1-5
CDR3 protein: CASWGRQGQPQHF
CDR3 DNA: TGCGCCAGTTGGGGAAGGCAAGGACAGCCCCAGCATTTT

clone size: NA
V gene: TRBV29-1
D gene: NA
J gene: TRBJ1-1
CDR3 protein: CSVRRNTEAFF
CDR3 DNA: TGCAGCGTTCGTCGGAACACTGAAGCTTTCTTT

clone size: NA
V gene: TRBV2
D gene: NA
J gene: TRBJ2-3
CDR3 protein: CASTLRGGTDTQYF
CDR3 DNA: TGTGCCAGCACCCTAAGAGGGGGCACAGATACGCAGTATTTT

clone size: few
V gene: TRBV25-1
D gene: NA
J gene: TRBJ2-7
CDR3 protein: CASREGAGTHPVEQYF
CDR3 DNA: TGTGCCAGCAGGGAGGGGGCCGGGACACATCCTGTAGAGCAGTACTTC

clone size: NA
V gene: TRBV20-1
D gene: TRBD1
J gene: TRBJ1-1
CDR3 protein: CSASRGQLNTEAFF
CDR3 DNA: TGCAGTGCGTCTAGGGGACAGCTGAACACTGAAGCTTTCTTT

clone size: NA
V gene: TRBV13
D gene: NA
J gene: TRBJ1-2
CDR3 protein: CASSLVPYGYTF
CDR3 DNA: TGTGCCAGCAGCTTGGTCCCCTATGGCTACACCTTC

clone size: many
V gene: TRBV12-3/TRBV12-4
D gene: NA
J gene: TRBJ2-3
CDR3 protein: CASSFQLPSDTQYF
CDR3 DNA: TGTGCCAGCAGTTTTCAGTTACCTTCGGATACGCAGTATTTT

clone size: few
V gene: TRBV12-3/TRBV12-4
D gene: TRBD1
J gene: TRBJ2-1
CDR3 protein: CASSRDRGRGVPNEQFF
CDR3 DNA: TGTGCCAGCAGTAGGGACAGGGGGCGAGGAGTTCCCAATGAGCAGTTCTTC

clone size: once
V gene: TRBV11-2
D gene: NA
J gene: TRBJ1-2
CDR3 protein: CASSQHPNYGYTF
CDR3 DNA: TGTGCCAGCAGCCAACACCCTAACTATGGCTACACCTTC

clone size: few
V gene: TRBV20-1
D gene: NA
J gene: TRBJ2-1
CDR3 protein: CSAPQVGNEQFF
CDR3 DNA: TGCAGTGCCCCCCAAGTGGGGAATGAGCAGTTCTTC

clone size: few
V gene: TRBV20-1
D gene: TRBD1
J gene: TRBJ1-2
CDR3 protein: CSARRGQGVYGYTF
CDR3 DNA: TGCAGTGCTAGGAGGGGACAGGGTGTCTATGGCTACACCTTC

clone size: NA
V gene: TRBV7-9
D gene: NA
J gene: TRBJ2-3
CDR3 protein: CASSLVAATTQYF
CDR3 DNA: TGTGCCAGCAGCTTAGTGGCAGCTACAACGCAGTATTTT

clone size: many
V gene: TRBV28
D gene: NA
J gene: TRBJ2-5
CDR3 protein: CASSSGHEETQYF
CDR3 DNA: TGTGCCAGCAGTTCCGGACACGAAGAGACCCAGTACTTC

clone size: few
V gene: TRBV19
D gene: NA
J gene: TRBJ2-1
CDR3 protein: CASQTGFSYNEQFF
CDR3 DNA: TGTGCCAGTCAGACAGGTTTCTCCTACAATGAGCAGTTCTTC

clone size: many
V gene: TRBV11-2
D gene: TRBD2
J gene: TRBJ2-7
CDR3 protein: CASSRLRLATYEQYF
CDR3 DNA: TGTGCCAGCAGCCGCCTCAGACTAGCGACCTACGAGCAGTACTTC

clone size: few
V gene: TRBV20-1
D gene: TRBD2
J gene: TRBJ2-1
CDR3 protein: CSALDPIAGASYNEQFF
CDR3 DNA: TGCAGTGCACTCGATCCGATAGCGGGAGCAAGTTACAATGAGCAGTTCTTC

clone size: NA
V gene: TRBV30
D gene: NA
J gene: TRBJ2-3
CDR3 protein: CAWSVQVFTDTQYF
CDR3 DNA: TGTGCCTGGAGTGTACAGGTTTTCACAGATACGCAGTATTTT